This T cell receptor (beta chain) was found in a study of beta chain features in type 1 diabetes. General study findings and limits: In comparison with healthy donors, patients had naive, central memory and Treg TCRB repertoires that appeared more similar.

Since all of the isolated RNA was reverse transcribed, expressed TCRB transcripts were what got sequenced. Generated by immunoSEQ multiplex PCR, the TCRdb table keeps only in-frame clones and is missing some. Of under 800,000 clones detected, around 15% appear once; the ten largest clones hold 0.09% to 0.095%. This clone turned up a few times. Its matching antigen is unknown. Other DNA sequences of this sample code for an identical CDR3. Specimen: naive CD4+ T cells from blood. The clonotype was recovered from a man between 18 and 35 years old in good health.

The CDR3 DNA reads TGTGCCAGCTCACCACAAGGGAACACTGAAGCTTTCTTT. Its translation: CASSPQGNTEAFF. The chain has TRBV18 and TRBJ1-1; D is unresolved. The ends were cut back, 1 base at V and 1 base at J, with 4 bases in the middle. CDR3 length: 13 amino acids. The germline CDR1 and CDR2 sequences are KGHSH and LQKENI.